The 17 T cell receptor beta chains below all came from one sample that was sequenced in a study of T cell responses to AZD1222 COVID-19 vaccine. TCRdb's copy holds only in-frame clones and misses some; the assay was immunoSEQ multiplex PCR. Of 90,000 to 120,000 clones listed, around nine tenths are singletons. The source material was peripheral blood, sampled 28 days after the second AZD1222 dose. The receptors shown here come from an adult who received the AZD1222 COVID-19 vaccine.

The V and J genes are TRBV7-2 and TRBJ2-2; 12 bases are a match to TRBD2. The ends lost 0 bases at V and 2 bases at J; junction bases unmatched: 4. This CDR3 has 18 amino acids. Germline V lookup: CDR1 SGHTA, CDR2 FQGNSA. The DNA of the CDR3 is TGTGCCAGCAGCTTAGCCGGACTAGCGGGGTCCAACACCGGGGAGCTGTTTTTT. Protein product: CASSLAGLAGSNTGELFF. Filled out from reference TRBV7-2 and TRBJ2-2, the complete variable domain reads GAGVSQSPSNKVTEKGKDVELRCDPISGHTALYWYRQSLGQGLEFLIYFQGNSAPDKSGLPSDRFSAERTGGSVSTLTIQRTQQEDSAVYLCASSLAGLAGSNTGELFFGEGSRLTVL.

The chain joins TRBV18 to TRBJ1-1; 8 positions agree with TRBD1. The V and J ends lost 6 bases and 4 bases, in that order; junction bases with no gene match: 4. Germline CDR1 is KGHSH and CDR2 is LQKENI. This CDR3 is built from 13 residues. The CDR3 spells CASSPTGGTEAFF. The CDR3 nucleotides are TGTGCCAGCTCGCCCACAGGGGGCACTGAAGCTTTCTTT. The variable domain in full, completed from reference TRBV18 and TRBJ1-1, reads NAGVMQNPRHLVRRRGQEARLRCSPMKGHSHVYWYRQLPEEGLKFMVYLQKENIIDESGMPKERFSAEFPKEGPSILRIQQVVRGDSAAYFCASSPTGGTEAFFGQGTRLTVV.

This sequence joins TRBV6-6 and TRBJ1-6; 8 bases agree with TRBD1. The CDR3 extends over 17 amino acids. Trimming removed 5 bases from V and 7 bases from J; junction bases left unmatched: 13. Per germline, CDR1 MNHNY and CDR2 SVGAGI (reference sequence). In nucleotides, the CDR3 is TGTGCCAGCAGTCCCCGGGAAGCAGGGGGCCGGAATTCACCCCTCCACTTT. Its protein product is CASSPREAGGRNSPLHF.

The table lists this clone with a count of one. The rearrangement joins TRBV2 to TRBJ1-2; a weak D match, TRBD1 (5 bases). Per the germline V gene, CDR1 is SNHLY and CDR2 is FYNNEI. V dropped 7 bases and J dropped 5 bases, with 11 bases sitting between them. The CDR3 is made up of 12 amino acids. The CDR3 sequence: CASKGTEYGYTF. In nucleotides, the CDR3 is TGTGCCAGCAAAGGGACGGAATATGGCTACACCTTC. The whole variable domain, remainder taken from reference TRBV2 and TRBJ1-2, is EPEVTQTPSHQVTQMGQEVILRCVPISNHLYFYWYRQILGQKVEFLVSFYNNEISEKSEIFDDQFSVERPDGSNFTLKIRSTKLEDSAMYFCASKGTEYGYTFGSGTRLTVV.

J is TRBJ2-3 and V is TRBV27; 9 positions agree with TRBD2. The CDR3 is 17 amino acids. The J segment lost 5 bases and the V segment lost 5 bases, leaving 14 bases of the junction unmatched. Germline-derived CDR1 and CDR2 are MNHEY and SMNVEV (reference sequence). DNA of the CDR3: TGTGCCAGCAGTCCCTTGCTCTTGGCGGGGGGGGGAGATACGCAGTATTTT. This codes for CASSPLLLAGGGDTQYF.

V usage is TRBV5-4 and J usage is TRBJ2-7, with 8 bases that match TRBD1. Looked up from germline, CDR1 is SGHNT and CDR2 is YYREEE (reference sequence). This CDR3 is built from 15 residues. Unmatched junction bases numbered 8, after V lost 4 bases and J lost 2 bases. The CDR3, as DNA: TGTGCCAGCAGCAAGGGGGAGGACAGGGCCTACGAGCAGTACTTC. It specifies CASSKGEDRAYEQYF.

The rearrangement links TRBV6-5 to TRBJ1-1, with D possibly being TRBD1 (5 bases). There are 14 residues in the CDR3. The V end lost 2 bases, the J end lost 4 bases, and 11 bases lay between the germline ends. Germline CDR1 and CDR2: MNHEY and SVGAGI. In DNA, the CDR3 is TGTGCCAGCAGTTACCGCGGGGGGACCACTGAAGCTTTCTTT. This gives the protein CASSYRGGTTEAFF.

The rearrangement joins TRBV5-1 to TRBJ2-7; 10 nucleotides align to TRBD2. This CDR3 region has 17 residues. Germline assignment: CDR1 SGHRS and CDR2 YFSETQ. V lost 0 bases, J lost 0 bases, and 6 bases stayed unmatched. This CDR3 reads CASSLDTGLAISYEQYF. CDR3 coding DNA: TGCGCCAGCAGCTTGGATACGGGACTAGCGATCTCCTACGAGCAGTACTTC.

The chain links TRBV19 to TRBJ2-5; no clear D gene. The CDR3 is 13 amino acids. Germline loops: CDR1 LNHDA, CDR2 SQIVND (reference sequence). The V gene lost 3 bases and the J gene lost 0 bases, with 5 bases spanning the gap. CDR3 amino acids: CASSIQNQETQYF. CDR3 nucleotides: TGTGCCAGTAGTATCCAGAACCAAGAGACCCAGTACTTC.

This clone showed up just once. The rearrangement joins TRBV19 to TRBJ1-5; D gene uncertain. This CDR3 contains 13 residues. Germline V gene data show CDR1 as LNHDA and CDR2 as SQIVND (reference sequence). The V and J ends lost 4 bases and 2 bases respectively, with 6 bases between them. The CDR3 coding sequence is TGTGCCAGTAGTAGCGGCGGCAATCAGCCCCAGCATTTT. Protein: CASSSGGNQPQHF.

V is TRBV6-5 and J is TRBJ2-7, with D hard to call. Trimming removed 0 bases at V and 3 bases at J, with 6 bases between. Germline values: CDR1 MNHEY, CDR2 SVGAGI. The CDR3 runs to 13 residues. In DNA, the CDR3 is TGTGCCAGCAGTTACTCAGGTGTCTACGAGCAGTACTTC. It translates to CASSYSGVYEQYF.

The rearrangement joins TRBV5-1 to TRBJ1-5; D gene uncertain. The CDR3 is 13 residues long. Germline lookup yields CDR1 SGHRS and CDR2 YFSETQ. V was pared by 5 bases and J by 4 bases, with 10 bases between. CDR3 DNA sequence: TGCGCCAGCAGGGGTGGGGATAATCAGCCCCAGCATTTT. Its translation: CASRGGDNQPQHF.

The CDR3 nucleotides read TGTGCCAGCAGTCGCGGACGGCGTTTAACTAATGAAAAACTGTTTTTT. This gives the protein CASSRGRRLTNEKLFF. This chain joins TRBV5-6 and TRBJ1-4; D is uncertain. The length of the CDR3 is 16 residues. Per the germline V gene, CDR1 is SGHDT and CDR2 is YYEEEE. V shed 5 bases and J shed 1 base, with 15 bases lying between them.

This sequence joins TRBV18 and TRBJ2-7; a possible D gene is TRBD1 (7 bases). The CDR3 is 16 residues long. Trimming shortened V by 0 bases and J by 0 bases, and 12 bases separated the two germline ends. Germline V gene lookup returns CDR1 KGHSH and CDR2 LQKENI. The CDR3 nucleotides are TGTGCCAGCTCACCACCGGCGGGGACAGACTCCTACGAGCAGTACTTC. Encoded protein: CASSPPAGTDSYEQYF.

To note about this clone: Additional DNA sequences in this sample encode the identical CDR3. The CDR3 sequence: CASSLGGTTNEKLFF. DNA of the CDR3: TGCGCCAGCAGCTTGGGGGGAACCACTAATGAAAAACTGTTTTTT. The chain uses TRBV5-1 and TRBJ1-4; D is unresolved. The V end was cut by 0 bases, the J end by 2 bases, with 8 bases between. The length of the CDR3 is 15 residues. Per the germline V gene, CDR1 is SGHRS and CDR2 is YFSETQ. Filled out from reference TRBV5-1 and TRBJ1-4, the complete variable domain reads KAGVTQTPRYLIKTRGQQVTLSCSPISGHRSVSWYQQTPGQGLQFLFEYFSETQRNKGNFPGRFSGRQFSNSRSEMNVSTLELGDSALYLCASSLGGTTNEKLFFGSGTQLSVL.

This chain connects TRBV15 to TRBJ1-4; no clear D. Germline V gives CDR1 LNHNV, CDR2 YYDKDF (reference sequence). Trimming took 0 bases from V and 8 from J, leaving 13 bases between them. The CDR3 extends over 15 amino acids. CDR3 amino acids: CATSRDPAVGEKLFF. CDR3 in DNA: TGTGCCACCAGCAGAGACCCTGCGGTCGGGGAAAAACTGTTTTTT.

The V call is TRBV4-2, the J call TRBJ2-7; 8 bases map to TRBD2. This CDR3 spans 16 amino acids. In germline, CDR1 is LGHNA, CDR2 YNFKEQ. The V segment lost 0 bases and the J segment 0 bases; nucleotides outside the gene matches: 4. CDR3 nucleotide sequence: TGTGCCAGCAGCCAAGAAGGGGCGGGGGGCTCCTACGAGCAGTACTTC. It codes for CASSQEGAGGSYEQYF.